The clone carrying this TCR beta chain has a handful of counts. Sample-barcoded 5' priming and a J-beta primer mix drove a second PCR of 7 to 11 cycles. TCRdb reprocessed the 5' RACE reads via MiXCR and lists one record per CDR3 protein. Of some 940,000 distinct CDR3 sequences in the sample, 25% to 30% were seen once. CDR1 is MDHEN, CDR2 SYDVKM, per germline. V was pared by 1 base and J by 8 bases, with 11 bases between. This CDR3 comprises 13 residues. The data were taken from a study of blood T cells in healthy people across ages. These records were also assigned to another study, of T cells of mothers and their children. That report adds: Donation was provided by three healthy Caucasian mothers along with their six children. Both sample barcodes and 2-4 random nucleotides came from the M1S primer of the second PCR. Overlap ran slightly, non-significantly higher for related than unrelated mother-child pairs.

The specimen was blood. This TCR derives from a woman aged 40 to 55 in good health. The chain links TRBV28 to TRBJ1-2; D might be TRBD1 (5 bases). The CDR3 protein is CASSLSGTIGYTF. CDR3 nucleotide sequence: TGTGCCAGCAGTTTATCGGGGACGATAGGCTACACCTTC.